This passage covers 30 T cell receptor beta chains from one sample sequenced in a study of blood T cell repertoires in COVID-19. Using immunoSEQ multiplex PCR, the repertoire was profiled, and TCRdb retains in-frame clones only, with some absent. The sample has tens of thousands of clones, approximately 84% seen once. The sample consisted of peripheral blood. Source of these receptors: a man aged 45-65 years with COVID-19, enrolled during active disease.

V is TRBV5-1 and J is TRBJ2-1; TRBD2 matches at 7 bases. Losses at the gene ends were 1 base for V and 2 bases for J; bases not matched to a gene: 3. The CDR3 is 15 residues long. Germline V gene data show CDR1 as SGHRS and CDR2 as YFSETQ. The CDR3 loop reads CASSLIAGAYNEQFF. DNA of the CDR3: TGCGCCAGCAGCTTGATTGCGGGGGCCTACAATGAGCAGTTCTTC.

The chain recombines TRBV18 with TRBJ1-6; 7 nucleotides line up with TRBD1. Germline-derived CDR1 and CDR2 are KGHSH and LQKENI. The CDR3 totals 17 residues. Germline trimming cut 1 base from V and 10 bases from J; bases unmatched to any gene: 13. In DNA form, the CDR3 reads TGTGCCAGCTCACCACGGTCTTCTACAGGGGTGAGCTCACCCCTCCACTTT. Residues: CASSPRSSTGVSSPLHF.

The CDR3 spells CASSEGGQNTEAFF. The CDR3 DNA sequence: TGTGCCAGCAGCGAGGGGGGGCAAAACACTGAAGCTTTCTTT. The chain carries TRBV9 and TRBJ1-1, with a tentative D call TRBD1 (6 bases). This CDR3 region has 14 residues. V shed 3 bases and J shed 2 bases, with 11 bases lying between them. Germline lookup yields CDR1 SGDLS and CDR2 YYNGEE.

The genes are TRBV7-2 and TRBJ2-7; 13 positions agree with TRBD2. The CDR3 consists of 16 residues. Germline loops: CDR1 SGHTA, CDR2 FQGNSA. With V trimmed by 2 bases and J by 6 bases, 7 bases remained unmatched. Here the CDR3 DNA reads TGTGCCAGCAGCTTAACTACTAGCGGGGGGGCGCTCGAGCAGTACTTC. The encoded protein is CASSLTTSGGALEQYF. Combining the CDR3 with reference TRBV7-2 and TRBJ2-7 gives the whole variable domain GAGVSQSPSNKVTEKGKDVELRCDPISGHTALYWYRQSLGQGLEFLIYFQGNSAPDKSGLPSDRFSAERTGGSVSTLTIQRTQQEDSAVYLCASSLTTSGGALEQYFGPGTRLTVT.

This sequence joins TRBV14 and TRBJ2-3; TRBD2 matches at 13 bases. Per germline, CDR1 SGHDN and CDR2 FVKESK. The junction had 3 bases not matched to a gene; V was cut back by 4 bases and J by 5 bases. The CDR3 runs 15 residues. The DNA of the CDR3 is TGTGCCAGCAGCCGACTAGCGGGGGGTCGAGATACGCAGTATTTT. It codes for CASSRLAGGRDTQYF.

The chain employs TRBV5-5 and TRBJ1-2, with D perhaps matching TRBD1 (6 bases). The germline V gene has CDR1 SGHKS and CDR2 YYEKEE (reference sequence). Between the trimmed V and J ends, which lost 2 bases and 5 bases, there was a span of 13 bases. The CDR3 is 14 amino acids. In DNA, the CDR3 is TGTGCCAGCAGCTTCTTCGGGACACGGTATGGCTACACCTTC. Translating it yields CASSFFGTRYGYTF.

The gene calls are TRBV30 and TRBJ1-1; D unclear. The CDR3 has 12 amino acids. The germline V gene has CDR1 GTSNPN and CDR2 SVGIG (reference sequence). V gave up 3 bases and J gave up 2 bases, with 7 bases separating them. The CDR3 loop reads CAWSIENTEAFF. Here the CDR3 DNA reads TGTGCCTGGAGCATAGAAAACACTGAAGCTTTCTTT.

The rearrangement joins TRBV10-2 to TRBJ2-2; weak D call: TRBD2 (6 bases). Trimming cost V 6 bases and J 6 bases, with 17 bases left between them. The germline gives CDR1 WSHSY, CDR2 SAAADI. The CDR3 has 15 residues. CDR3 sequence reads: CASRGGARLAGELFF. DNA of the CDR3: TGCGCCAGCAGGGGGGGAGCGAGGTTGGCCGGGGAGCTGTTTTTT.

The chain combines TRBV4-1 with TRBJ1-4, with a tentative D call TRBD1 (5 bases). Germline V gene lookup returns CDR1 MGHRA and CDR2 YSYEKL. V dropped 1 base and J dropped 5 bases, with 14 bases sitting between them. The CDR3 has 16 residues. The CDR3 coding sequence is TGCGCCAGCAGCCAAGTGTTTGGGGCGACGAATGAAAAACTGTTTTTT. Amino acid sequence: CASSQVFGATNEKLFF.

This sequence joins TRBV3-1 (or the pseudogene TRBV3-2) and TRBJ2-5; D perhaps matches TRBD1 (5 bases). The CDR3 consists of 14 residues. Germline-derived CDR1 and CDR2 are LGHDT and YNNKEL (reference sequence). V shed 3 bases and J shed 4 bases, with 12 bases lying between them. CDR3 bases: TGTGCCAGCAGCCAGTTTCAGGGCCCAGAGACCCAGTACTTC. Encoded protein: CASSQFQGPETQYF.

This clone was seen more than once but under ten times. The rearrangement uses TRBV5-6 and TRBJ1-2; a weak D match, TRBD1 (5 bases). Germline loops: CDR1 SGHDT, CDR2 YYEEEE. Trimming pared 2 bases from V and 0 bases from J, leaving 8 bases between. The CDR3 spans 14 residues. The CDR3: CASSFWGANYGYTF. The CDR3 DNA follows: TGTGCCAGCAGCTTTTGGGGGGCTAACTATGGCTACACCTTC.

The CDR3 bases are TGCGCCAGCAGCCAAGTCTTCCAGCGCGCGAACACCGGGGAGCTGTTTTTT. This translates into CASSQVFQRANTGELFF. The chain combines TRBV4-3 with TRBJ2-2; D gene unclear. This CDR3 spans 17 amino acids. Per the germline V gene, CDR1 is LGHNA and CDR2 is YSLEER. V gave up 1 base and J gave up 0 bases, with 12 bases separating them.

This chain connects TRBV6-5 to TRBJ1-1, with D uncertain. Trimming left V 2 bases short and J 0 bases short, with 13 bases between. Germline lookup yields CDR1 MNHEY and CDR2 SVGAGI. The CDR3 loop spans 16 amino acids. This chain's CDR3 is CASSYEKTSLNTEAFF. DNA of the CDR3: TGTGCCAGCAGTTACGAAAAGACAAGCCTGAACACTGAAGCTTTCTTT.

The chain uses TRBV5-6 and TRBJ2-1; D may be TRBD2 (6 bases). This CDR3 comprises 17 residues. V lost 0 bases to trimming and J lost 0 bases, with 13 bases between them. Germline V gene sequence: CDR1 SGHDT, CDR2 YYEEEE. Written as DNA, the CDR3 is TGTGCCAGCAGCTTGGAAGTTGGGACTGACTCCTACAATGAGCAGTTCTTC. It codes for CASSLEVGTDSYNEQFF.

The chain employs TRBV9 and TRBJ1-4; no reliable D call. Looked up from germline, CDR1 is SGDLS and CDR2 is YYNGEE. Trimming pared 3 bases from V and 2 bases from J, leaving 14 bases between. This CDR3 contains 16 residues. The CDR3 region is CASSATDGVTNEKLFF. DNA of the CDR3: TGTGCCAGCAGCGCCACGGACGGGGTTACTAATGAAAAACTGTTTTTT.

This clone was seen a single time. The chain combines TRBV19 with TRBJ2-5, with TRBD2 matching 15 bases. Trimming took 6 bases from V and 2 from J; bases not matched to a gene: 1. The CDR3 extends over 15 amino acids. CDR1 is LNHDA and CDR2 is SQIVND in the germline V gene (reference sequence). The CDR3 DNA follows: TGTGCCAGTAGCGGACTAGCGGGGGGGCAAGAGACCCAGTACTTC. Encoded protein: CASSGLAGGQETQYF.

The chain links TRBV11-2 to TRBJ2-3; 16 nucleotides line up with TRBD2. From germline, CDR1 is SGHAT and CDR2 FQNNGV. V was pared by 5 bases and J by 7 bases, with 3 bases of the junction left unmatched. The CDR3 covers 15 residues. Here the CDR3 DNA reads TGTGCCAGCAGCATGGGACTAGCGGGGGGGCATACGCAGTATTTT. Its protein product is CASSMGLAGGHTQYF.

The chain employs TRBV29-1 and TRBJ2-7; TRBD1 might be the D (5 bases). The CDR3 sequence is 13 residues long. Trimming shortened V by 2 bases and J by 3 bases, and 11 bases separated the two germline ends. Germline CDR1 and CDR2: SQVTM and ANQGSEA. DNA for the CDR3: TGCAGCGTTGAATCACAGGAAGGCTACGAGCAGTACTTC. The encoded protein is CSVESQEGYEQYF.

The rearrangement uses TRBV7-9 and TRBJ1-3; a weak D match, TRBD1 (6 bases). Germline CDR1 reads SEHNR; CDR2 reads FQNEAQ (reference sequence). CDR3 length: 15 residues. Trimming shortened V by 4 bases and J by 4 bases, and 14 bases separated the two germline ends. Here the CDR3 DNA reads TGTGCCAGCAGCTCATTGGACAGAAAAGGAAACACCATATATTTT. It is translated as CASSSLDRKGNTIYF.

The chain recombines TRBV14 with TRBJ2-5, with D uncertain. Trimming cost V 3 bases and J 7 bases, with 9 bases left between them. The CDR3 sequence is 12 residues long. CDR1 is SGHDN, CDR2 FVKESK, per germline. In DNA form, the CDR3 reads TGTGCCAGCAGCCACCTTAGTGGGACCCAGTACTTC. Its translation is CASSHLSGTQYF. The variable domain in full, completed from reference TRBV14 and TRBJ2-5, reads EAGVTQFPSHSVIEKGQTVTLRCDPISGHDNLYWYRRVMGKEIKFLLHFVKESKQDESGMPNNRFLAERTGGTYSTLKVQPAELEDSGVYFCASSHLSGTQYFGPGTRLLVL.

The chain recombines TRBV6-4 with TRBJ2-3; 10 positions match TRBD2. Looked up from germline, CDR1 is MRHNA and CDR2 is SNTAGT. The V and J ends lost 0 bases and 0 bases, in that order; junction bases with no gene match: 0. The CDR3 consists of 16 residues. The CDR3: CASSDSAGGSTDTQYF. The CDR3 region has the DNA TGTGCCAGCAGTGACTCAGCGGGGGGGAGCACAGATACGCAGTATTTT.

A single count supports this clone. V is TRBV5-4 and J is TRBJ2-7; 7 bases map to TRBD2. The V gene's germline CDR1 is SGHNT and CDR2 YYREEE (reference sequence). This CDR3 is built from 14 residues. Trimming at V came to 7 bases and at J to 2 bases, leaving 9 bases not matched to a gene. The DNA for the CDR3 is TGTGCCAGCCCGGGGGGTGGCAGTCCCTACGAGCAGTACTTC. Amino acids: CASPGGGSPYEQYF.

This chain connects TRBV30 to TRBJ1-1; D gene uncertain. Deletions cut 5 bases from V and 3 bases from J, with 7 bases between. CDR3 length: 11 amino acids. The germline gives CDR1 GTSNPN, CDR2 SVGIG (reference sequence). The CDR3 DNA reads as TGTGCCTGGTCCGTCGACACTGAAGCTTTCTTT. It is translated as CAWSVDTEAFF.

V and J are TRBV30 and TRBJ1-6; no clear D gene. The CDR3 loop spans 14 amino acids. V dropped 4 bases and J dropped 0 bases, with 7 bases sitting between them. The germline V gene encodes CDR1 GTSNPN and CDR2 SVGIG (reference sequence). The CDR3 coding sequence is TGTGCCTGGACCGCTAGCTCCTATAATTCACCCCTCCACTTT. Translated, it gives CAWTASSYNSPLHF. Drawing the rest from reference TRBV30 and TRBJ1-6, the complete variable domain is SQTIHQWPATLVQPVGSPLSLECTVEGTSNPNLYWYRQAAGRGLQLLFYSVGIGQISSEVPQNLSASRPQDRQFILSSKKLLLSDSGFYLCAWTASSYNSPLHFGNGTRLTVT.

The CDR3 protein is CASSQSGRAPYGYTF. In DNA form, the CDR3 reads TGTGCCAGCAGCCAAAGTGGTAGAGCCCCTTATGGCTACACCTTC. The rearrangement links TRBV3-1 (or the pseudogene TRBV3-2) to TRBJ1-2; D is undetermined. Deletions cut 2 bases from V and 5 bases from J, with 15 bases between. The CDR3 loop spans 15 amino acids. Looked up from germline, CDR1 is LGHDT and CDR2 is YNNKEL (reference sequence).

As regards this clone: Different DNA sequences within this sample yield the same CDR3. This sequence joins TRBV9 and TRBJ1-6, with TRBD1 matching 8 bases. The CDR3 is 14 residues long. Germline V gene lookup returns CDR1 SGDLS and CDR2 YYNGEE. With 2 bases clipped from V and 6 bases from J, the junction kept 1 base outside the gene matches. CDR3 coding DNA: TGTGCCAGCAGCGTGGGACAGGTTAATTCACCCCTCCACTTT. Its protein is CASSVGQVNSPLHF.

The V gene is TRBV3-1 (or the pseudogene TRBV3-2), the J gene TRBJ1-4; D is unclear. The CDR3 spans 15 residues. V lost 4 bases and J 1 base, leaving 10 bases between the germline ends. From germline, CDR1 is LGHDT and CDR2 YNNKEL (reference sequence). The CDR3 DNA reads TGTGCCAGCAGCCCAACGGAGGGAACTAATGAAAAACTGTTTTTT. Protein sequence: CASSPTEGTNEKLFF.

In this sample, this clone turned up once. The genes are TRBV19 and TRBJ2-7; 7 positions match TRBD1. The CDR3 has 14 residues. Germline V CDR1 and CDR2: LNHDA, SQIVND (reference sequence). The trim removed 4 bases at V and 7 bases at J, leaving 10 bases unmatched. The CDR3 is CASSRGQSVGEQYF. As DNA, the CDR3 is TGTGCCAGTAGTAGGGGACAGTCCGTTGGGGAGCAGTACTTC.

The J gene is TRBJ2-5, the V gene TRBV11-3; D ambiguous. The V end lost 3 bases, the J end lost 3 bases, and 14 bases lay between the germline ends. Germline V CDR1 and CDR2: SGHNT, YENEEA. The CDR3 runs 15 residues. The CDR3, as DNA: TGTGCCAGCAGCTTGAGTGCGGAATACGAAGAGACCCAGTACTTC. It encodes CASSLSAEYEETQYF.

The chain recombines TRBV27 with TRBJ1-5; D is unclear. The ends were cut back, 6 bases at V and 6 bases at J, with 24 bases in the middle. The CDR3 has 17 amino acids. Germline V CDR1 and CDR2: MNHEY, SMNVEV (reference sequence). The CDR3 nucleotides are TGTGCCAGCAGCTCCTCCCCTACAGTTGGGTTTAGTCAGCCCCAGCATTTT. It yields the protein CASSSSPTVGFSQPQHF.